The 15 T cell receptor beta chains reported below all come from one sample, sequenced in a study of blood T cell repertoires in COVID-19. Clones were read by immunoSEQ multiplex PCR, and TCRdb kept only the in-frame ones, dropping some. The sample lists fewer than 200,000 clones; about nine tenths were seen once. Sequenced sample: PBMCs or T cells enriched from blood (not recorded which). These receptors all stem from a woman between 18 and 29 years old who had recovered from COVID-19.

This chain uses TRBV10-3 with TRBJ1-4; 9 nucleotides agree with TRBD1. CDR1 ENHRY and CDR2 SYGVKD come from the germline V gene. J was trimmed by 7 bases and V by 0 bases; bases with no gene match: 3. The CDR3 length is 15 residues. CDR3 region: CAISESTGGGEKLFF. CDR3 bases: TGTGCCATCAGTGAGTCGACAGGGGGAGGTGAAAAACTGTTTTTT.

J is TRBJ2-7 and V is TRBV2, with 10 positions matching TRBD1. The trim removed 6 bases at V and 2 bases at J, leaving 4 bases unmatched. The CDR3 is made up of 14 amino acids. Germline V CDR1 and CDR2: SNHLY, FYNNEI. The CDR3 DNA reads as TGTGCCAGCAGCCCGGGACAGGGGACCTACGAGCAGTACTTC. Its protein product is CASSPGQGTYEQYF.

The chain has TRBV9 and TRBJ2-7; D may be TRBD1 (5 bases). This CDR3 contains 15 residues. Germline V gene sequence: CDR1 SGDLS, CDR2 YYNGEE. V was cut by 3 bases and J by 3 bases, with 16 bases left in between. The CDR3 bases are TGTGCCAGCAGCGCCCCCCAGGCAGGGCGCTACGAGCAGTACTTC. It codes for CASSAPQAGRYEQYF.

The J gene is TRBJ2-7, the V gene TRBV7-9, with a weak D call TRBD1 (6 bases). Germline assignment: CDR1 SEHNR and CDR2 FQNEAQ (reference sequence). The CDR3 consists of 15 residues. V gave up 1 base and J gave up 0 bases, with 10 bases separating them. This chain's CDR3 is CASSLGAGDSYEQYF. CDR3 bases: TGTGCCAGCAGCTTAGGGGCAGGGGACTCCTACGAGCAGTACTTC.

The chain joins TRBV7-9 to TRBJ1-5; D is perhaps TRBD1 (6 bases). CDR1 SEHNR and CDR2 FQNEAQ come from the germline V gene (reference sequence). This CDR3 has 14 residues. V was shortened by 1 base and J by 4 bases, with 8 bases between the two germline ends. The CDR3 here is CASSLGTGNQPQHF. CDR3 bases: TGTGCCAGCAGCTTAGGTACAGGGAATCAGCCCCAGCATTTT. The variable domain in full, with the rest retrieved from reference TRBV7-9 and TRBJ1-5, is DTGVSQNPRHKITKRGQNVTFRCDPISEHNRLYWYRQTLGQGPEFLTYFQNEAQLEKSRLLSDRFSAERPKGSFSTLEIQRTEQGDSAMYLCASSLGTGNQPQHFGDGTRLSIL.

The V gene is TRBV2, the J gene TRBJ1-1; D may be TRBD1 (5 bases). The CDR3 runs 13 residues. Per germline, CDR1 SNHLY and CDR2 FYNNEI. Trimming pared 6 bases from V and 1 base from J, leaving 9 bases between. CDR3 nucleotide sequence: TGTGCCAGCAGGAGGACAACGAACACTGAAGCTTTCTTT. Amino acids: CASRRTTNTEAFF.

The rearrangement joins TRBV11-3 to TRBJ1-6; D possibly corresponds to TRBD1 (5 bases). The V and J ends lost 10 bases and 1 base respectively, with 11 bases between them. The CDR3 totals 14 residues. CDR1 and CDR2 from the germline V gene are SGHNT and YENEEA. The CDR3 nucleotides read TGTGCCAAAGAGCAGGGTTCCTATAATTCACCCCTCCACTTT. Translated: CAKEQGSYNSPLHF.

The chain recombines TRBV18 with TRBJ2-1; 7 nucleotides match TRBD1. V gave up 4 bases and J gave up 0 bases; unmatched junction bases: 3. Germline CDR1 KGHSH, CDR2 LQKENI. The CDR3 is 15 residues long. The CDR3 sequence is CASSLGQVSYNEQFF. As DNA, the CDR3 is TGTGCCAGCTCACTAGGACAGGTCTCCTACAATGAGCAGTTCTTC.

This rearrangement joins TRBV4-1 to TRBJ1-2; 8 nucleotides line up with TRBD1. CDR1 and CDR2 (germline): MGHRA, YSYEKL. The junction had 7 bases not matched to a gene; V was cut back by 1 base and J by 6 bases. This CDR3 contains 15 residues. The CDR3, as DNA: TGCGCCAGCAGCCAAGTGCAGGGGGCCTTGGATGGCTACACCTTC. It is translated as CASSQVQGALDGYTF.

This chain uses TRBV29-1 with TRBJ2-1; possible D gene TRBD1, 6 bases. Trimming removed 6 bases at V and 4 bases at J, with 10 bases between. From germline, CDR1 is SQVTM and CDR2 ANQGSEA. The CDR3 is 12 amino acids. In DNA, the CDR3 is TGCAGCGTCCGAGGGGGATACAATGAGCAGTTCTTC. It is translated as CSVRGGYNEQFF.

The chain carries TRBV18 and TRBJ2-2; D is undetermined. Trimming pared 3 bases from V and 5 bases from J, leaving 4 bases between. The CDR3 totals 12 residues. The germline CDR1 and CDR2 sequences are KGHSH and LQKENI. The CDR3 protein is CASSPLTGELFF. The DNA for the CDR3 is TGTGCCAGCTCACCGTTAACCGGGGAGCTGTTTTTT.

This clone was observed a single time. The V call is TRBV5-1, the J call TRBJ2-7, with 7 nucleotides matching TRBD1. The CDR3 length is 14 residues. After removal of 4 bases from V and 5 bases from J, the junction contained 9 bases not matched to a gene. The germline V gene encodes CDR1 SGHRS and CDR2 YFSETQ. The CDR3 nucleotides are TGCGCCAGCAGCCACACCGACAGGGCTAACGAGCAGTACTTC. This encodes CASSHTDRANEQYF.

The chain has TRBV13 and TRBJ2-5; perhaps TRBD2 as D (6 bases). This CDR3 region has 19 residues. Trimming shortened V by 0 bases and J by 4 bases, and 24 bases separated the two germline ends. The V gene's germline CDR1 is PRHDT and CDR2 FYEKMQ (reference sequence). DNA of the CDR3: TGTGCCAGCAGCTTAGGGGGGTCCGGGAGAGGCCCCCTAATAGAGACCCAGTACTTC. Its translation: CASSLGGSGRGPLIETQYF.

The chain is built from TRBV5-1 and TRBJ2-7; 7 bases match TRBD1. The CDR3 consists of 14 residues. Germline V lookup: CDR1 SGHRS, CDR2 YFSETQ. With V trimmed by 3 bases and J by 3 bases, 6 bases remained unmatched. In DNA, the CDR3 is TGCGCCAGCAGCTCAGAGACAGGGCGCTACGAGCAGTACTTC. It translates to CASSSETGRYEQYF.

The rearrangement links TRBV5-5 to TRBJ2-7, with D possibly matching TRBD2 (6 bases). The CDR3 consists of 14 residues. Trimming removed 0 bases at V and 3 bases at J, with 10 bases between. Germline-derived CDR1 and CDR2 are SGHKS and YYEKEE (reference sequence). CDR3 sequence reads: CASSLGWGDYEQYF. CDR3 bases: TGTGCCAGCAGCTTGGGGTGGGGGGACTACGAGCAGTACTTC.